This T cell receptor beta chain comes out of a study of immune heterogeneity within non-small cell lung tumors. About the study: The tumors comprised a handful of squamous cell carcinomas, about 11 non-squamous carcinomas and 1 not otherwise specified. General study results and limits: For local T-cell clonality, the correlation with local tumor mutational burden was moderate but significant (R around 0.35). Recurrence of identical dominant CDR3 beta clonotypes was observed across tumor sites within a patient, alongside site-unique high-frequency clones.

Amplifying TCR beta CDR3 involved multiplex PCR carried out with 32 V and 13 J primers. TCRdb redid the calling of the multiplex PCR reads with MiXCR, one entry per CDR3 protein. The repertoire consists of about 15,000 distinct CDR3 sequences, with around 28% occurring once and the leading ten covering less than 5%. There are 13 residues in the CDR3. V was cut by 4 bases and J by 3 bases, with 10 bases left in between. Germline CDR1 and CDR2: MNHEY and SMNVEV (reference sequence). Template input was genomic DNA from bulk tumor (approximately 640 ng per sample). Doctors removed several biopsies from each primary tumor during surgery, keeping them far apart. Patients went through curative surgery, and their non-small cell lung cancer was untreated and newly diagnosed. Newly diagnosed non-small cell lung cancer patients undergoing curative-intent surgery served as donors. This clonotype is termed medium-sized (0.01 to 0.1%). Its antigen is unidentified.

This TCR was recovered from a man aged 35 to 55 with non-small cell lung cancer. This chain links TRBV27 with TRBJ2-7; D is unresolved. Sequenced: lung tumor tissue. In nucleotides, the CDR3 is TGTGCCAGCAGTTCCAAAGGAAGCTACGAGCAGTACTTC. Translating gives CASSSKGSYEQYF.